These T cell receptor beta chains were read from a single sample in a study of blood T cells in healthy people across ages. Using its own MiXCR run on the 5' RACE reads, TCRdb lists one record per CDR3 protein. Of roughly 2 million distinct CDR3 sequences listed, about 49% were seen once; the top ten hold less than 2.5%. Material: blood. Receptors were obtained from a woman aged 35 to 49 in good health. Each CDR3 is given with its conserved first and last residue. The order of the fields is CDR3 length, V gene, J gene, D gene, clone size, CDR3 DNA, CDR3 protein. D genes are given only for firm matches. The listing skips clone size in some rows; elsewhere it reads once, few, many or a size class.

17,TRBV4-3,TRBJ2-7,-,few,TGCGCCAGCAGCCAAGGGGCCGGGGACCCCTCCTACAATGAGCAGTACTTC,CASSQGAGDPSYNEQYF
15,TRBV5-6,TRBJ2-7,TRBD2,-,TGTGCCAGCAGCTTGGCGGGGGGGGATGCCTACGAGCAGTACTTC,CASSLAGGDAYEQYF
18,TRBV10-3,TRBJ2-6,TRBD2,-,TGTGCCATCAGAAAGGCGAGCGGGGGGGCCGCTGGGGCCAACGTCCTGACTTTC,CAIRKASGGAAGANVLTF
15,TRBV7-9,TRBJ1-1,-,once,TGTGCCAGCAGCTACATGCTCTCAGGGGCCACTGAAGCTTTCTTT,CASSYMLSGATEAFF
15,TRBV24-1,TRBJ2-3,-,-,TGTGCCACCAGTGATGGGGGACATCGCACAGATACGCAGTATTTT,CATSDGGHRTDTQYF
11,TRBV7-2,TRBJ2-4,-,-,TGTGCCAACAGCTCCCAGGACATTCAGTACTTC,CANSSQDIQYF
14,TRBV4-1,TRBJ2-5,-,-,TGCGCCAGCAGCCAAGATATGGGGAGGGAGACCCAGTACTTC,CASSQDMGRETQYF
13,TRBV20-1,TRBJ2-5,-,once,TGCGGTGCCTCACCGGGACAAGACTTGGCCCAGTACTTC,CGASPGQDLAQYF
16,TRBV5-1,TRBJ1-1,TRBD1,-,TGCGCCAGCAGCTGGGGAACAGGGGGCGAGAGCACTGAAGCTTTCTTT,CASSWGTGGESTEAFF
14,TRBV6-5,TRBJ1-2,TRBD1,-,TGTGCCAGCAGATCGACAGGGGGCGACTATGGCTACACCTTC,CASRSTGGDYGYTF
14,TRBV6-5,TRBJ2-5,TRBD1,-,TGTGCCAACAGACGACAGGGCCCCCGGGAGACCCAGTACTTC,CANRRQGPRETQYF
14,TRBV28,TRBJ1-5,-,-,TGTGCCAGCAGTTTATTCAGGGAGGATCAGCCCCAGCATTTT,CASSLFREDQPQHF
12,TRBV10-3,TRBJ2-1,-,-,TGTGCCAGTACCGGGACGGCGAATGAGCAGTTCTTC,CASTGTANEQFF
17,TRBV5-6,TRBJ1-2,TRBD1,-,TGTGCCAGCAGCCCCAGGGACAGGGGGTCGATCAACTATGGCTACACCTTC,CASSPRDRGSINYGYTF
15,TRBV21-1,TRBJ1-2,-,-,TGTGCCAGCTGCACCGGACAGCGCCACTTCTATGGCTACACCTTC,CASCTGQRHFYGYTF
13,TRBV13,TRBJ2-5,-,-,TGTGCCAGCAGCTTAGGTGGCGCAAAGACCCAGTACTTC,CASSLGGAKTQYF
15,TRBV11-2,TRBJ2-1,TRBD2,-,TGTGCCAGCAGACGTACTAGCGGGGGGCACAATGAGCAGTTCTTC,CASRRTSGGHNEQFF
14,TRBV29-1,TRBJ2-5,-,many,TGCAGCGTTGGGAGAAAGGGGACACAAGAGACCCAGTACTTC,CSVGRKGTQETQYF
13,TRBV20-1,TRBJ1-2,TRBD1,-,TGCAGTGCTAGGGGGGGACAGATCTATGGCTACACCTTC,CSARGGQIYGYTF
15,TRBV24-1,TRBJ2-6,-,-,TGTGCCACCAGTGTTGGGGGGCATGGGGCCAACGTCCTGACTTTC,CATSVGGHGANVLTF
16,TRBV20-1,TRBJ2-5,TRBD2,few,TGCAGTGCTAGGCCCTCGCCTAGCGGGGATAGAGAGACCCAGTACTTC,CSARPSPSGDRETQYF
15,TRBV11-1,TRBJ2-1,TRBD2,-,TGTGCCAGCAGCTTACTGGGGGGGGTCGACAATGAGCAGTTCTTC,CASSLLGGVDNEQFF
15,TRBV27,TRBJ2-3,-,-,TGTGCCAGCAGTTTAAGGTTAAGGGGGGTAGATACGCAGTATTTT,CASSLRLRGVDTQYF
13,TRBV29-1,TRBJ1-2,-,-,TGCAGCGTTGAAGAGTGGGACTCCTATGGTTACACCTTC,CSVEEWDSYGYTF
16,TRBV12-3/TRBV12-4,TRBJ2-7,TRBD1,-,TGTGCCAGCAGTTTGGGACAGGGAAGTACCTCCTACGAGCAGTACTTC,CASSLGQGSTSYEQYF
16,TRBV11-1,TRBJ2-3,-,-,TGTGCCAGCAGCCCACTCGACAGAGCGACAGCGGATACGCAGTATTTT,CASSPLDRATADTQYF